The sample holds a few counts of the clone carrying this TCR beta chain. Its antigen is currently unknown. The source of the sample is a study of memory CD4+ T cells and cytomegalovirus serostatus. Overall study context: Healthy Belgian adult donors included roughly ten CMV-positive and some 23 CMV-negative people. Whole-study results and caveats: CD4+ memory repertoires contained about 40% of the 164 reported CMV TCRbeta sequences.

Single viable CD3+CD4+CD8-CD45RO+ cells were sorted as the memory CD4+ T cells. Sequencing was performed with immunoSEQ multiplex PCR; in TCRdb, only in-frame clones are kept and a portion is missing. The table lists 50,000 to 75,000 clones, roughly four fifths of them singletons. Per the germline V gene, CDR1 is MDHEN and CDR2 is SYDVKM. The CDR3 is 14 residues long. The ends were cut back, 5 bases at V and 3 bases at J, with 10 bases in the middle. This TCR came from an adult in good health and CMV-seronegative. This chain uses TRBV28 with TRBJ1-4; maybe TRBD1 (5 bases). The sequenced material came from memory CD4+ T cells from blood. CDR3 in DNA: TGTGCCAGCAGTGCAGGGATCGCTAATGAAAAACTGTTTTTT. Translating gives CASSAGIANEKLFF. Based on the CDR3 plus reference TRBV28 and TRBJ1-4, the full variable domain is DVKVTQSSRYLVKRTGEKVFLECVQDMDHENMFWYRQDPGLGLRLIYFSYDVKMKEKGDIPEGYSVSREKKERFSLILESASTNQTSMYLCASSAGIANEKLFFGSGTQLSVL.